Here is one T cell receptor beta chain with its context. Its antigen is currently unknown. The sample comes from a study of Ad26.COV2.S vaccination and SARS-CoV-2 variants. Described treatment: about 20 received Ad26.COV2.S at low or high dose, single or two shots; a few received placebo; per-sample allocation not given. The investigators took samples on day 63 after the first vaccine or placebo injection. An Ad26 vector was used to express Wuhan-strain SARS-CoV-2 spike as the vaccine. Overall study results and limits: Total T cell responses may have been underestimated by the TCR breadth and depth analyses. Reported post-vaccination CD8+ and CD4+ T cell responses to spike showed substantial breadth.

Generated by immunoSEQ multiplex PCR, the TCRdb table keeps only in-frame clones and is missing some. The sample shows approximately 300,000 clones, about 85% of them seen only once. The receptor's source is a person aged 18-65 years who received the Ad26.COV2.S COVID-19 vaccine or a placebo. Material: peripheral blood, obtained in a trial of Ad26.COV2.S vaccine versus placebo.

CDR3 bases: TGTGCCAGCAGCCCGGGAGATTGGAGCGGGGGTACCGGGGAGCTGTTTTTT. Translation: CASSPGDWSGGTGELFF. V and J are TRBV11-3 and TRBJ2-2; 8 nucleotides line up with TRBD2. The CDR3 is 17 residues long. V shed 5 bases and J 5 bases; nucleotides not matched to a gene: 13. The V gene's germline CDR1 is SGHNT and CDR2 YENEEA.